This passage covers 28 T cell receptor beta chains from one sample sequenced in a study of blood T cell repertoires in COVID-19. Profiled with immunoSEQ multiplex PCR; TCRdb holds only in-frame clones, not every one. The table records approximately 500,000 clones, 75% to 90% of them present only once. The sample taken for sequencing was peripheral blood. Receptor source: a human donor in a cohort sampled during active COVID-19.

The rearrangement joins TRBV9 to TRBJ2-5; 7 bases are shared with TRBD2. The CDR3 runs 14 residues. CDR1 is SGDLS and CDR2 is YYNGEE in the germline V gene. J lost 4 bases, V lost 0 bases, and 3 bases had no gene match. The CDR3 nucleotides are TGTGCCAGCAGCGTAGCGGGGGGTCTAGAGACCCAGTACTTC. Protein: CASSVAGGLETQYF.

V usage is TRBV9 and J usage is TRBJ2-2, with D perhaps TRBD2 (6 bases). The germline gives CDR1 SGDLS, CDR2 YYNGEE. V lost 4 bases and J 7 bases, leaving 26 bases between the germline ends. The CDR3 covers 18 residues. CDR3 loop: CASSLERGYAGLGGELFF. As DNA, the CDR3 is TGTGCCAGCAGCCTTGAGAGGGGTTACGCGGGGCTTGGCGGGGAGCTGTTTTTT.

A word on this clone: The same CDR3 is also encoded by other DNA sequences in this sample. This CDR3 is CASSVGTGVADTQYF. The CDR3 DNA reads TGTGCCAGCAGCGTAGGGACAGGGGTGGCAGATACGCAGTATTTT. The V call is TRBV9, the J call TRBJ2-3, with 9 positions matching TRBD1. V shed 0 bases and J 4 bases; nucleotides not matched to a gene: 3. Germline CDR1 and CDR2: SGDLS and YYNGEE. The CDR3 is 15 amino acids.

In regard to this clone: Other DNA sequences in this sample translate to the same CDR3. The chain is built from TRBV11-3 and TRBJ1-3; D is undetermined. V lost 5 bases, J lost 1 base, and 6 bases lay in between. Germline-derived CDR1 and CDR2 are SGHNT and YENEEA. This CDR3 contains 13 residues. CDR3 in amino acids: CASSTGSGNTIYF. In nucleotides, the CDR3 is TGTGCCAGCAGCACGGGATCTGGAAACACCATATATTTT. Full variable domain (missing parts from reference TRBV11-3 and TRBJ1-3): EAGVVQSPRYKIIEKKQPVAFWCNPISGHNTLYWYLQNLGQGPELLIRYENEEAVDDSQLPKDRFSAERLKGVDSTLKIQPAELGDSAVYLCASSTGSGNTIYFGEGSWLTVV.

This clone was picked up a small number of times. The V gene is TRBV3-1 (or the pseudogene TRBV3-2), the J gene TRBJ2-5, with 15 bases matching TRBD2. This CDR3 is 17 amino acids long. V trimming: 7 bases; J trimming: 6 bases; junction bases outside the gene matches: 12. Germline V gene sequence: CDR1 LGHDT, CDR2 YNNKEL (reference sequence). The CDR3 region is CASTPRTSGRAYKTQYF. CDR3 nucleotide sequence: TGTGCCAGCACCCCTCGGACTAGCGGGAGGGCCTATAAGACCCAGTACTTC.

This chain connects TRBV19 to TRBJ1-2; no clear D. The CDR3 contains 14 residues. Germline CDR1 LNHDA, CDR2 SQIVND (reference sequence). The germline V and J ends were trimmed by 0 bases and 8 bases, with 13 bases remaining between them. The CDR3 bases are TGTGCCAGTAGTATAGATAATTTGCGAAAAGGCTACACCTTC. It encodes CASSIDNLRKGYTF.

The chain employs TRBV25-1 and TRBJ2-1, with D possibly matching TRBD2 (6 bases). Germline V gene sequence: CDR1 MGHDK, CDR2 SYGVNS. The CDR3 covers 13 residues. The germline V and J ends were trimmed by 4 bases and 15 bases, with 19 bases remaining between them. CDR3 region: CASSGNPGLSPFF. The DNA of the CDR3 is TGTGCCAGCAGTGGTAATCCGGGACTTAGCCCGTTCTTC. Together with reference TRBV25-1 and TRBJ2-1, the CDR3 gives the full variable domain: EADIYQTPRYLVIGTGKKITLECSQTMGHDKMYWYQQDPGMELHLIHYSYGVNSTEKGDLSSESTVSRIRTEHFPLTLESARPSHTSQYLCASSGNPGLSPFFGPGTRLTVL.

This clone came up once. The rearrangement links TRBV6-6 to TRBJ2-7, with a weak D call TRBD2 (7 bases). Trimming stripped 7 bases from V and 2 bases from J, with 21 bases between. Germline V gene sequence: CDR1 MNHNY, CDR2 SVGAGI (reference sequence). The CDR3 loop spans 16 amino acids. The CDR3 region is CASKGGSGTSTYEQYF. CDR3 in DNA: TGTGCCAGCAAGGGGGGGAGCGGGACTTCTACCTACGAGCAGTACTTC.

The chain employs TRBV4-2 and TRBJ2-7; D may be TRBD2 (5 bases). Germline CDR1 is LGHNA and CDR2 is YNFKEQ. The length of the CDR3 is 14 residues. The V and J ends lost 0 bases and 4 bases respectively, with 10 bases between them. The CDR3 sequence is CASSQESSLYEQYF. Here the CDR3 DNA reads TGTGCCAGCAGCCAAGAGTCTAGCCTTTACGAGCAGTACTTC.

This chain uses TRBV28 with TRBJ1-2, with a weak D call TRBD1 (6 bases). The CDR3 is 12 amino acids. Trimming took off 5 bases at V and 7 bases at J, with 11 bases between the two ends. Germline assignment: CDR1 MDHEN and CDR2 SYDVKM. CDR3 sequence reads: CASSATGTGYTF. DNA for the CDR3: TGTGCCAGCAGTGCCACAGGGACTGGCTACACCTTC.

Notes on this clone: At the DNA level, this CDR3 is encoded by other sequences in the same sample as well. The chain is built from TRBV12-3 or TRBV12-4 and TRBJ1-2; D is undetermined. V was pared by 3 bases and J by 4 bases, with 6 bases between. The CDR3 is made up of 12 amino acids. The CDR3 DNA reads TGTGCCAGCAGTTTTAGCGGCTATGGCTACACCTTC. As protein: CASSFSGYGYTF.

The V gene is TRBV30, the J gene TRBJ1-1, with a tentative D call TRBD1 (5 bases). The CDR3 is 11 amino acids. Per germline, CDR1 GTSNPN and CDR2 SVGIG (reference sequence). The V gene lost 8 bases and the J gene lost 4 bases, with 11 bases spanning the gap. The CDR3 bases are TGTGCCGGGACGGGGGGCACTGAAGCTTTCTTT. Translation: CAGTGGTEAFF.

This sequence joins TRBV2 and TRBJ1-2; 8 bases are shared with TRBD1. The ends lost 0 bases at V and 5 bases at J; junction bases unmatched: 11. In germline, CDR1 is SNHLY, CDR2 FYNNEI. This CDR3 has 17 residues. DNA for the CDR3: TGTGCCAGCAGTGAAGCTGCAAGGGACAGGAACCAGTATGGCTACACCTTC. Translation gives CASSEAARDRNQYGYTF.

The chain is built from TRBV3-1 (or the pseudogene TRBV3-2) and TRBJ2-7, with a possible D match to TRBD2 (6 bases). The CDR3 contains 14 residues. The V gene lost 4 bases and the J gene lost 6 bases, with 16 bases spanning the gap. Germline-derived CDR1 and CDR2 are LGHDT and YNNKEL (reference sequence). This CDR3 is CASSPRDSEGEQYF. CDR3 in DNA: TGTGCCAGCAGCCCTCGGGACTCTGAAGGCGAGCAGTACTTC.

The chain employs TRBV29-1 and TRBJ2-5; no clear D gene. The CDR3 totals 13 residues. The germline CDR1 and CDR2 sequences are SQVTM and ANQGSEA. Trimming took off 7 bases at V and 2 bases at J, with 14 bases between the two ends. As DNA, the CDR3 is TGCAGCGCCAATACAAGACATCAAGAGACCCAGTACTTC. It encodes CSANTRHQETQYF. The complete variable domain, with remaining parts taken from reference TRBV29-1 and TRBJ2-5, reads SAVISQKPSRDICQRGTSLTIQCQVDSQVTMMFWYRQQPGQSLTLIATANQGSEATYESGFVIDKFPISRPNLTFSTLTVSNMSPEDSSIYLCSANTRHQETQYFGPGTRLLVL.

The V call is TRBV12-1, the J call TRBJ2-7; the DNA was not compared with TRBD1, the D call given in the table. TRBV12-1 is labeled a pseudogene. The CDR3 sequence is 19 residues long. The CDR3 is CASSFPGQAYQAGEYEQYF. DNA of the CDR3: TGTGCCAGCAGCTTTCCGGGACAGGCATACCAAGCGGGTGAGTACGAGCAGTACTTC.

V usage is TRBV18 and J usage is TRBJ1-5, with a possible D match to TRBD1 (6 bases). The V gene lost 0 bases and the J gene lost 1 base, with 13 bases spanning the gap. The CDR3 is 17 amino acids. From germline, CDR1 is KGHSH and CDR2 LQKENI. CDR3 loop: CASSPPEPGVSNQPQHF. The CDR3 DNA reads TGTGCCAGCTCACCACCGGAGCCAGGGGTCAGCAATCAGCCCCAGCATTTT.

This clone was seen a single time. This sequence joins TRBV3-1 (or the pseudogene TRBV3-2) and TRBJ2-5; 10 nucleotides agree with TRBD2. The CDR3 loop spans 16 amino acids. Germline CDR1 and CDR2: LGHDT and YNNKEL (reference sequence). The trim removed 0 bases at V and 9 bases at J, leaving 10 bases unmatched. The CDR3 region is CASSQERLAGVQAQYF. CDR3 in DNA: TGTGCCAGCAGCCAAGAACGTCTAGCGGGAGTCCAGGCCCAGTACTTC.

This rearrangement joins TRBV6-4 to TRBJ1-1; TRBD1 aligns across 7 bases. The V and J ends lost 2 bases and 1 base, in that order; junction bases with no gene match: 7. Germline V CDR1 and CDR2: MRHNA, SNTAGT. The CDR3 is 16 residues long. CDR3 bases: TGTGCCAGCAGTGACCAGCCAGGGGGGCCGAACACTGAAGCTTTCTTT. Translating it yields CASSDQPGGPNTEAFF.

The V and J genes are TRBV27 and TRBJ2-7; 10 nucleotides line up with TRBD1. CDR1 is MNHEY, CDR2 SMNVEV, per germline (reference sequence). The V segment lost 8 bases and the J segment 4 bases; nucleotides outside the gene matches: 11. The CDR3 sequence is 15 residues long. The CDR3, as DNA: TGTGCCAGCCGGCGACAGACAGGGGGCGCTTACGAGCAGTACTTC. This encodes CASRRQTGGAYEQYF.

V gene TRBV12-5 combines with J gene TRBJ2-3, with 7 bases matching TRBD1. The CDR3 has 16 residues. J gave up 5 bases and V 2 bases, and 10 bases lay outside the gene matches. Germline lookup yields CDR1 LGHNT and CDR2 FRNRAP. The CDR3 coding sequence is TGTGCTAGTGGTTTGACGACAGGGAGTCGCTTAGATACGCAGTATTTT. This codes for CASGLTTGSRLDTQYF. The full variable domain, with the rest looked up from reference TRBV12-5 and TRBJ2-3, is DARVTQTPRHKVTEMGQEVTMRCQPILGHNTVFWYRQTMMQGLELLAYFRNRAPLDDSGMPKDRFSAEMPDATLATLKIQPSEPRDSAVYFCASGLTTGSRLDTQYFGPGTRLTVL.

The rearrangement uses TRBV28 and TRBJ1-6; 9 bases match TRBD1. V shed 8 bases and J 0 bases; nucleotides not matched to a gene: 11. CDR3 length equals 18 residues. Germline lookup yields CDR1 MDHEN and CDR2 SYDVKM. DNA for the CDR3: TGTGCCAGCGGCCTCCTTACAGGGGGCTCCTCCTATAATTCACCCCTCCACTTT. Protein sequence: CASGLLTGGSSYNSPLHF.

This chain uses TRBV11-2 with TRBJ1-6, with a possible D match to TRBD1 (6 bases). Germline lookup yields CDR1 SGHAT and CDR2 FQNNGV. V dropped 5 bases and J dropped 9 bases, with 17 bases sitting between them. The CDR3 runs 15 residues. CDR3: CASSRLQGPGSPLHF. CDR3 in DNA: TGTGCCAGCAGCCGACTACAGGGTCCGGGTTCACCCCTCCACTTT.

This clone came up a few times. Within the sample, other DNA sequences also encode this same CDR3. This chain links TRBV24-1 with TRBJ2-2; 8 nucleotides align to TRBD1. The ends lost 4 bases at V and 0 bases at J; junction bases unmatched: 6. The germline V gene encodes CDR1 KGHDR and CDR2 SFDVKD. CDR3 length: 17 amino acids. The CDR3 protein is CATSDPRTGTNTGELFF. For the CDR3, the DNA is TGTGCCACCAGTGACCCACGGACAGGGACGAACACCGGGGAGCTGTTTTTT.

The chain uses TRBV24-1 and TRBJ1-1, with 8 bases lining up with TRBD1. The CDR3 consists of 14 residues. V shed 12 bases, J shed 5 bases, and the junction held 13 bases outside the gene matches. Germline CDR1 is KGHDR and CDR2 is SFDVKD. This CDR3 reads CAAPGQASGTEAFF. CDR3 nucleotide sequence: TGTGCCGCCCCGGGACAGGCAAGTGGAACTGAAGCTTTCTTT.

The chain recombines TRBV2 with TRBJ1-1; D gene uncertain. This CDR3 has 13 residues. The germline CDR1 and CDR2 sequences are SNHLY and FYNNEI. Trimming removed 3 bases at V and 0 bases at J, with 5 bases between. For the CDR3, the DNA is TGTGCCAGCAGTGAGGAGATGAACACTGAAGCTTTCTTT. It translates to CASSEEMNTEAFF. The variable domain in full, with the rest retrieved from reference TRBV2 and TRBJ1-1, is EPEVTQTPSHQVTQMGQEVILRCVPISNHLYFYWYRQILGQKVEFLVSFYNNEISEKSEIFDDQFSVERPDGSNFTLKIRSTKLEDSAMYFCASSEEMNTEAFFGQGTRLTVV.

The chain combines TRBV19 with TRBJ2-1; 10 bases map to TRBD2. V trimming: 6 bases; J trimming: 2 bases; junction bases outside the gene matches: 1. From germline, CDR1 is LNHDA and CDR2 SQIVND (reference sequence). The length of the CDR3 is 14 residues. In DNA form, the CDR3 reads TGTGCCAGTAGACTAGCGGGAACCTACAATGAGCAGTTCTTC. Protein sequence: CASRLAGTYNEQFF. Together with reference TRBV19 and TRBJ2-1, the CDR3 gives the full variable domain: DGGITQSPKYLFRKEGQNVTLSCEQNLNHDAMYWYRQDPGQGLRLIYYSQIVNDFQKGDIAEGYSVSREKKESFPLTVTSAQKNPTAFYLCASRLAGTYNEQFFGPGTRLTVL.

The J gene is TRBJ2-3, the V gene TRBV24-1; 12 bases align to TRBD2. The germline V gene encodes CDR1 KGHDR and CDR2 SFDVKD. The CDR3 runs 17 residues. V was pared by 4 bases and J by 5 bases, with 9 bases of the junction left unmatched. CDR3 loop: CATSEPRLAGEVDTQYF. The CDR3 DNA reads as TGTGCCACCAGTGAACCGCGACTAGCGGGAGAGGTAGATACGCAGTATTTT.